This record looks at one TCR beta chain sequence and its context. The same CDR3 can be traced to other DNA sequences in this sample. The data are from a study of blood T cell repertoires in COVID-19. Study-wide context: Collection of acute and convalescent COVID-19 samples took place in the United States, Italy and Spain. PBMCs, B-cell-depleted T cells, or T cells were the source of the cDNA or gDNA that made up the material.

The ends were cut back, 0 bases at V and 1 base at J, with 7 bases in the middle. The CDR3 extends over 15 amino acids. In germline, CDR1 is LGHNA, CDR2 YNFKEQ. Repertoires were generated with immunoSEQ multiplex PCR, while TCRdb's copy carries only in-frame clones and drops some. The table records about 250,000 clones, 65% to 90% of them present only once. The sample comprised peripheral blood. The receptor was isolated from a man aged 50 to 59 with active or convalescent COVID-19. This sequence joins TRBV4-2 and TRBJ1-5; TRBD1 might be the D (5 bases). CDR3 bases: TGTGCCAGCAGCCAAGATCGGGGGAGCAATCAGCCCCAGCATTTT. This sequence encodes CASSQDRGSNQPQHF.